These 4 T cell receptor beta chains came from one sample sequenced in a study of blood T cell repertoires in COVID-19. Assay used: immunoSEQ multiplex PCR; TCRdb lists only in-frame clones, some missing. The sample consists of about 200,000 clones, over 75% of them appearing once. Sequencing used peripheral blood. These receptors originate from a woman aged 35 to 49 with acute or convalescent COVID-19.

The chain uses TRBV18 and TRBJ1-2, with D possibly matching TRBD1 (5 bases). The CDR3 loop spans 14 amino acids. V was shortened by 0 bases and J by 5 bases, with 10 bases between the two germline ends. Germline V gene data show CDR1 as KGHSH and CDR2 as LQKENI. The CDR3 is CASSPPGGIYGYTF. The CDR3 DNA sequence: TGTGCCAGCTCACCACCGGGGGGGATTTATGGCTACACCTTC.

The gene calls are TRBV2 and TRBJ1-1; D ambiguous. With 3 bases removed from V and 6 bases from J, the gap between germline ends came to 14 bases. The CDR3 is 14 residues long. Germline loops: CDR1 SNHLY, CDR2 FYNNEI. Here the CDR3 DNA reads TGTGCCAGCAGTGACACGGGGTTAACAGCTGAAGCTTTCTTT. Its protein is CASSDTGLTAEAFF.

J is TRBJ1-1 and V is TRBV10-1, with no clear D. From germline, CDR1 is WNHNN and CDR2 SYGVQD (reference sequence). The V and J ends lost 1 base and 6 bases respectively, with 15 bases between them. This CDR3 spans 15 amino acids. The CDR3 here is CASSEWPVRVAEAFF. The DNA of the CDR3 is TGCGCCAGCAGTGAGTGGCCGGTGCGGGTTGCTGAAGCTTTCTTT.

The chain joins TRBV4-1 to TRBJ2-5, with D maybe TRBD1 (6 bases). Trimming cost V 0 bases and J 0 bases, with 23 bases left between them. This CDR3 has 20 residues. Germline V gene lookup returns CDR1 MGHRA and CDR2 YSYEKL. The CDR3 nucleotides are TGCGCCAGCAGCCAAGAACGCGGTGGACAGTATGCCTTGTACCAAGAGACCCAGTACTTC. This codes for CASSQERGGQYALYQETQYF.